The next 11 T cell receptor beta chains were all read from a single sample in a study of T cell repertoires in cytomegalovirus infection. TCRdb re-called the reads through MiXCR, storing one row per CDR3 protein. The data show almost 500,000 distinct CDR3 sequences, with around 11% seen just once and roughly 10% held by the top ten. Input material: PBMCs. These receptor sequences come from a human donor in good health (CMV status not recorded). Some clones in this sample may be carry-over from other donors' samples.

This clonotype was observed many times. The chain uses TRBV7-4 and TRBJ2-7; D ambiguous. Germline assignment: CDR1 SGHVT and CDR2 SQSDAQ. The CDR3 spans 19 residues. The V and J ends lost 0 bases and 2 bases respectively, with 23 bases between them. CDR3 nucleotides: TGTGCCAGCAGCTTAGCGCTTCCCCGAAAGGCGGAGAAGACCTACGAGCAGTACTTC. Translated: CASSLALPRKAEKTYEQYF.

In its sample, this clonotype was seen a few times. The J gene is TRBJ1-2, the V gene TRBV5-4; 7 bases agree with TRBD1. The germline CDR1 and CDR2 sequences are SGHNT and YYREEE (reference sequence). This CDR3 comprises 14 residues. Trimming at V came to 4 bases and at J to 8 bases, leaving 11 bases not matched to a gene. CDR3: CASSEVRGEEGYTF. The CDR3 coding sequence is TGTGCCAGCAGCGAAGTCAGGGGGGAAGAGGGCTACACCTTC. Full variable domain (missing parts from reference TRBV5-4 and TRBJ1-2): ETGVTQSPTHLIKTRGQQVTLRCSSQSGHNTVSWYQQALGQGPQFIFQYYREEENGRGNFPPRFSGLQFPNYSSELNVNALELDDSALYLCASSEVRGEEGYTFGSGTRLTVV.

This clonotype was detected many times. The chain uses TRBV19 and TRBJ2-2; 7 bases agree with TRBD1. J was trimmed by 6 bases and V by 7 bases; bases with no gene match: 23. CDR1 is LNHDA and CDR2 is SQIVND in the germline V gene (reference sequence). The CDR3 sequence is 19 residues long. The CDR3 loop is CASTNLGTAERGWPGELFF. The CDR3 nucleotides read TGTGCCAGTACCAACCTTGGGACAGCCGAGCGTGGGTGGCCCGGGGAGCTGTTTTTT. The whole variable domain, filled in from reference TRBV19 and TRBJ2-2, reads DGGITQSPKYLFRKEGQNVTLSCEQNLNHDAMYWYRQDPGQGLRLIYYSQIVNDFQKGDIAEGYSVSREKKESFPLTVTSAQKNPTAFYLCASTNLGTAERGWPGELFFGEGSRLTVL.

This clonotype has a count of ten or more. The genes are TRBV7-9 and TRBJ1-4; the match to TRBD1 covers 9 bases. V gave up 5 bases and J gave up 5 bases; unmatched junction bases: 3. There are 14 residues in the CDR3. Germline lookup yields CDR1 SEHNR and CDR2 FQNEAQ (reference sequence). The CDR3, as DNA: TGTGCCAGCAGCCCCGGGACAGGGAATGAAAAACTGTTTTTT. Protein: CASSPGTGNEKLFF.

This clonotype was counted many times. The rearrangement links TRBV12-3 or TRBV12-4 to TRBJ2-1, with TRBD2 matching over 14 bases. This CDR3 spans 15 amino acids. V lost 8 bases and J lost 5; bases outside the gene matches: 5. CDR3 protein: CASGTSGGLNNEQFF. CDR3 DNA sequence: TGTGCCAGCGGGACTAGCGGGGGACTCAACAATGAGCAGTTCTTC.

In its sample, this clonotype was seen many times. The CDR3 reads CASSLFITSGGANTGELFF. The CDR3, as DNA: TGTGCCAGCAGCTTATTCATCACTAGCGGGGGGGCGAACACCGGGGAGCTGTTTTTT. This chain joins TRBV7-6 and TRBJ2-2; 13 bases map to TRBD2. CDR3 length: 19 amino acids. V was pared by 2 bases and J by 0 bases, with 6 bases of the junction left unmatched. In germline, CDR1 is SGHVS, CDR2 FNYEAQ.

The table lists this clonotype with many counts. A junction end diverges from the germline sequence, so it may reflect a read error. This sequence joins TRBV5-6 and TRBJ2-7; a weak D match, TRBD2 (5 bases). This CDR3 is built from 13 residues. The V gene's germline CDR1 is SGHDT and CDR2 YYEEEE. The CDR3 region has the DNA TGCGCCAGCAGCCAAGGACTTTCCTACGAGCAGTACTTC. Translation gives CASSQGLSYEQYF.

A few counts support this clonotype. The V call is TRBV30, the J call TRBJ2-6, with 8 bases lining up with TRBD2. The germline V gene encodes CDR1 GTSNPN and CDR2 SVGIG (reference sequence). The CDR3 is 16 amino acids. V gave up 3 bases and J gave up 0 bases; unmatched junction bases: 4. The CDR3 loop is CAWSGGESSGANVLTF. As DNA, the CDR3 is TGTGCCTGGAGCGGGGGGGAAAGCTCTGGGGCCAACGTCCTGACTTTC. The full variable domain, in which reference TRBV30 and TRBJ2-6 provide the parts outside the CDR3, is SQTIHQWPATLVQPVGSPLSLECTVEGTSNPNLYWYRQAAGRGLQLLFYSVGIGQISSEVPQNLSASRPQDRQFILSSKKLLLSDSGFYLCAWSGGESSGANVLTFGAGSRLTVL.

This clonotype was picked up many times. V gene TRBV7-2 combines with J gene TRBJ2-1, with unresolved D. This CDR3 region has 13 residues. Germline assignment: CDR1 SGHTA and CDR2 FQGNSA. V lost 5 bases and J 1 base, leaving 6 bases between the germline ends. The CDR3: CASSPASYNEQFF. DNA of the CDR3: TGTGCCAGCAGCCCGGCTTCCTACAATGAGCAGTTCTTC.

The sample holds many counts of this clonotype. The J gene is TRBJ2-1, the V gene TRBV7-3, with 13 bases matching TRBD2. V gave up 2 bases and J gave up 6 bases; unmatched junction bases: 1. CDR1 is SGHTA, CDR2 FQGTGA, per germline. This CDR3 region has 15 residues. DNA for the CDR3: TGTGCCAGCAGCTTAGGGACTAGCGGGGTCAATGAGCAGTTCTTC. It encodes CASSLGTSGVNEQFF.

The table lists this clonotype with many counts. V gene TRBV2 combines with J gene TRBJ2-3, with a possible D match to TRBD1 (5 bases). Germline CDR1 is SNHLY and CDR2 is FYNNEI. This CDR3 has 12 amino acids. In DNA form, the CDR3 reads TGTGCGACAGTAGGGATCACAGATACGCAGTATTTT. It yields the protein CATVGITDTQYF.